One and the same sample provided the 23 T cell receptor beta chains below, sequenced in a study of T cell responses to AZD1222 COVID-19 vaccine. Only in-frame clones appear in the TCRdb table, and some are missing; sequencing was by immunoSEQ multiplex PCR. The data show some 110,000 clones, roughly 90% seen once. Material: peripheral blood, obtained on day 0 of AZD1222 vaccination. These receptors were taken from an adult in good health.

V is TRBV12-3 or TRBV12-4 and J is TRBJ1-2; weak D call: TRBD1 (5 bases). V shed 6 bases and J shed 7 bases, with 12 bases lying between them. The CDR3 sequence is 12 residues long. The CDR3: CASSPGQRGYTF. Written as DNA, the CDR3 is TGTGCCAGCAGCCCCGGACAACGTGGCTACACCTTC.

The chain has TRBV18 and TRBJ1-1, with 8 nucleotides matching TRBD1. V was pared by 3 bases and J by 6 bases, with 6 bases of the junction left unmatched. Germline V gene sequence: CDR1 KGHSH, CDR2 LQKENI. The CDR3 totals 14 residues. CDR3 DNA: TGTGCCAGCTCACCCAAGGCACAGGGGGCTGAAGCTTTCTTT. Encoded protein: CASSPKAQGAEAFF.

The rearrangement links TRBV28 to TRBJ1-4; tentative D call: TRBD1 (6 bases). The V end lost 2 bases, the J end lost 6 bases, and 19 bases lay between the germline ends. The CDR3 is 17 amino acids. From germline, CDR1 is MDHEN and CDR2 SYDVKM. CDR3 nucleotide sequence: TGTGCCAGCAGTTTACGATCGGGGGGCCGATCTCATGAAAAACTGTTTTTT. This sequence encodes CASSLRSGGRSHEKLFF.

CDR3 in amino acids: CASSVVDTGELFF. The CDR3 DNA follows: TGCGCCAGCTCCGTAGTGGACACCGGGGAGCTGTTTTTT. The chain uses TRBV4-1 and TRBJ2-2; no reliable D call. CDR1 and CDR2 from the germline V gene are MGHRA and YSYEKL. V was shortened by 8 bases and J by 3 bases, with 10 bases between the two germline ends. CDR3 length: 13 amino acids.

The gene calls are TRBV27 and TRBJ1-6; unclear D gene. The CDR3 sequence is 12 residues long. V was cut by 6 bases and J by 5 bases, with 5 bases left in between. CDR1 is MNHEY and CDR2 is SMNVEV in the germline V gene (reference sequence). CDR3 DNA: TGTGCCAGCAGACAGAATAATTCACCCCTCCACTTT. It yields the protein CASRQNNSPLHF.

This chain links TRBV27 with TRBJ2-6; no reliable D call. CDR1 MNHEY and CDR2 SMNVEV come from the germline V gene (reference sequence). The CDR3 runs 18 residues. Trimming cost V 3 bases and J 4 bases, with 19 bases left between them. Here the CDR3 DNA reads TGTGCCAGCAGTTTGAGAACCTACAATTCTCTGGGGGCCAACGTCCTGACTTTC. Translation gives CASSLRTYNSLGANVLTF.

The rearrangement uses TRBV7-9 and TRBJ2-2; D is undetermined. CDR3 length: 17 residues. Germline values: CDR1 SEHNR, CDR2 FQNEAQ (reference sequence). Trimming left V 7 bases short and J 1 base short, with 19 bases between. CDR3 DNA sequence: TGTGCCAGCAACCCCCCAACCGAGGCGGAGAACACCGGGGAGCTGTTTTTT. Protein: CASNPPTEAENTGELFF.

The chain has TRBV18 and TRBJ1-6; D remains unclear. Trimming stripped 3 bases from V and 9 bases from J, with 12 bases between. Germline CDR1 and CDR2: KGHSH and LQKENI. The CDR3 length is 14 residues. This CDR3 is CASSPGSRVSPLHF. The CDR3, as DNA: TGTGCCAGCTCACCCGGATCGAGGGTTTCACCCCTCCACTTT.

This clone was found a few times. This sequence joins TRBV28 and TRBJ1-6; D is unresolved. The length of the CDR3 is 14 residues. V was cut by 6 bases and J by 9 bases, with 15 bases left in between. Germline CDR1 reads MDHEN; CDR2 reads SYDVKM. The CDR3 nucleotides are TGTGCCAGCAGCTTTGGAACAAAACCTTCACCCCTCCACTTT. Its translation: CASSFGTKPSPLHF.

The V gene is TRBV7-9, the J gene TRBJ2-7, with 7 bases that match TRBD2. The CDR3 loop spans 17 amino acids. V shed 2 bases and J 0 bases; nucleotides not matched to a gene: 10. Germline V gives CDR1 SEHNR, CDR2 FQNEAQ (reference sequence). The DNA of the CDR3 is TGTGCCAGCAGCTTAAACCCCGGGAGGACCTCCTCCTACGAGCAGTACTTC. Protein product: CASSLNPGRTSSYEQYF.

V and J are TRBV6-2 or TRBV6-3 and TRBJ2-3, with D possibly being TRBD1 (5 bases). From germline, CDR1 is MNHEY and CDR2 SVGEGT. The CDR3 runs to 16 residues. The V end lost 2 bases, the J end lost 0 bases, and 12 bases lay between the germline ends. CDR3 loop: CASSYGALTSTDTQYF. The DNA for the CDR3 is TGTGCCAGCAGTTACGGGGCCCTAACCAGCACAGATACGCAGTATTTT.

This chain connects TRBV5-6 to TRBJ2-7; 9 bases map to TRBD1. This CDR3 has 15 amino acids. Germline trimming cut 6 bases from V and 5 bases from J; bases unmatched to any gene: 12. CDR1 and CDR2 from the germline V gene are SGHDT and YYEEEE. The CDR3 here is CASIEGGTGYHEQYF. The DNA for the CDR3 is TGTGCCAGCATAGAGGGCGGGACAGGGTACCACGAGCAGTACTTC.

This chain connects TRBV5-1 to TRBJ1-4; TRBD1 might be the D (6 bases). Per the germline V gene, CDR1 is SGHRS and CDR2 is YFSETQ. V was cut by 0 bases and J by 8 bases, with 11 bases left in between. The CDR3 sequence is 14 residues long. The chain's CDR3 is CASSLGTTGEKLFF. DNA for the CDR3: TGCGCCAGCAGCTTGGGGACGACAGGAGAAAAACTGTTTTTT.

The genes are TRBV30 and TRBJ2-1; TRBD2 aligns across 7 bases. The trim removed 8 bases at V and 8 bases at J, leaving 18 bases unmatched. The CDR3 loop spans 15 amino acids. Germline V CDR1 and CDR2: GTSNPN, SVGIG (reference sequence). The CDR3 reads CARHPLGLDGYEQFF. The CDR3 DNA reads TGTGCCCGACACCCCCTAGGACTAGATGGCTATGAGCAGTTCTTC. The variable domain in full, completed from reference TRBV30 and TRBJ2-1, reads SQTIHQWPATLVQPVGSPLSLECTVEGTSNPNLYWYRQAAGRGLQLLFYSVGIGQISSEVPQNLSASRPQDRQFILSSKKLLLSDSGFYLCARHPLGLDGYEQFFGPGTRLTVL.

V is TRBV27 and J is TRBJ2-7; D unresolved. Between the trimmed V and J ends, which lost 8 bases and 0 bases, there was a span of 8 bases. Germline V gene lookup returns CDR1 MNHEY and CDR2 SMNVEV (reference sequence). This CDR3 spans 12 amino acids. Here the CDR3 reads CASYRSSYEQYF. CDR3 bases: TGTGCCAGCTACAGATCCTCCTACGAGCAGTACTTC.

CDR3 loop: CASGSRVLNTEAFF. CDR3 nucleotides: TGTGCCAGCGGTTCCAGGGTTTTGAACACTGAAGCTTTCTTT. The chain employs TRBV7-9 and TRBJ1-1, with D possibly TRBD1 on 5 matching bases. The germline gives CDR1 SEHNR, CDR2 FQNEAQ (reference sequence). The CDR3 is 14 amino acids. Trimming stripped 8 bases from V and 0 bases from J, with 13 bases between.

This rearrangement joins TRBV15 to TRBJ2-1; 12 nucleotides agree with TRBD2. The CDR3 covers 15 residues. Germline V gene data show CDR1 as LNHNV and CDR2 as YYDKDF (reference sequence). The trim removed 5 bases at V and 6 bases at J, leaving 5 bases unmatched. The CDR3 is CATSPRTSGTNEQFF. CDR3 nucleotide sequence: TGTGCCACCAGCCCGCGGACTAGCGGGACCAATGAGCAGTTCTTC.

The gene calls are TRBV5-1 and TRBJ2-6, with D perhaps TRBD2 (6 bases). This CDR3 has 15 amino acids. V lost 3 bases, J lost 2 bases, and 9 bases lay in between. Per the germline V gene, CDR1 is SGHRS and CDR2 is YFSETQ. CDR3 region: CASSSGATGANVLTF. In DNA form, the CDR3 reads TGCGCCAGCAGCTCGGGAGCGACTGGGGCCAACGTCCTGACTTTC.

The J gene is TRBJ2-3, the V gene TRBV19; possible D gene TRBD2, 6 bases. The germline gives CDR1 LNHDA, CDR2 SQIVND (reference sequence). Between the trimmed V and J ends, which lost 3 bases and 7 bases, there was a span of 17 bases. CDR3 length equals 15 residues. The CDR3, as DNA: TGTGCCAGTAGTATGGAGGGAGCACAAGGGAATACGCAGTATTTT. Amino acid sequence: CASSMEGAQGNTQYF.

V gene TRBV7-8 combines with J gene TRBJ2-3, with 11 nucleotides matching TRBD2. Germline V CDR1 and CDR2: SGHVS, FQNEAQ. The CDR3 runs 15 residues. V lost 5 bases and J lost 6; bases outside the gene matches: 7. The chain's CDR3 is CASSLLAGETDTQYF. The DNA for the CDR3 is TGTGCCAGCAGCCTACTAGCGGGAGAAACCGATACGCAGTATTTT.

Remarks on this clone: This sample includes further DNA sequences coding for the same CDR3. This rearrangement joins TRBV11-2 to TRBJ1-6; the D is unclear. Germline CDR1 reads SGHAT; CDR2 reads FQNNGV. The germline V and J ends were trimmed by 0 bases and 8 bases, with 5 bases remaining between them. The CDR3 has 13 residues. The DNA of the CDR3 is TGTGCCAGCAGCTTAGAGGGCGATTCACCCCTCCACTTT. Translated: CASSLEGDSPLHF.

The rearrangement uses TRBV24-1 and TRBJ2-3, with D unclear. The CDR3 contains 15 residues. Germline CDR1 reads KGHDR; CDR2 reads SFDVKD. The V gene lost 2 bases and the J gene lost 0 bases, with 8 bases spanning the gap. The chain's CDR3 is CATSDSRRSTDTQYF. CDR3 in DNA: TGTGCCACCAGTGATTCGAGGCGGAGCACAGATACGCAGTATTTT.

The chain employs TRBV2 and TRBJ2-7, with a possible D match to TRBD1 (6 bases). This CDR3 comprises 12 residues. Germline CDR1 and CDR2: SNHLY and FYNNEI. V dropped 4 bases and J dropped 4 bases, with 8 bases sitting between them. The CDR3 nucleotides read TGTGCCAGCAGTGGAGGGGGTTACGAGCAGTACTTC. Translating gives CASSGGGYEQYF.